This TCR beta chain originates from a study of long-term antiretroviral therapy in people with HIV. Germline assignment: CDR1 LNHDA and CDR2 SQIVND (reference sequence). The CDR3 runs to 14 residues. The ends lost 10 bases at V and 6 bases at J; junction bases unmatched: 9. They ran version v3.0 of the immunoSEQ assay at survey level. Produced via immunoSEQ multiplex PCR; TCRdb's table is partial and in-frame only. The sample holds approximately 24,000 clones, 79% seen once. This chain links TRBV19 with TRBJ2-2, with 9 nucleotides matching TRBD1. This sample comprised unsorted PBMCs, obtained 2.1 years after starting antiretroviral therapy. The sequence came from a man aged 30-40 years with HIV. CDR3 sequence (DNA): TGTGCCACGGGACAGGGATTGGATTCCGGGGAGCTGTTTTTT. As protein: CATGQGLDSGELFF.